These T cell receptor beta chains were read from a single sample in a study of identical twins. TCRdb itself ran the 5' RACE reads through MiXCR, one entry per CDR3 protein. The sample has fewer than 550,000 distinct CDR3 sequences, over 11% seen once; the top ten hold about 1%. These data also formed part of another study, on yellow fever vaccine responses in identical twins.

The sample taken for sequencing was CD4+ T cells sorted from blood. The receptors derive from a woman aged 18-29 years in good health. CDR3s include the opening cysteine and the closing phenylalanine or tryptophan. The order of the fields is clone size, J gene, V gene, D gene, CDR3 DNA, CDR3 protein. The D gene is left open where the match is weak. Rows give clone size only sometimes, using once, few, many, or a class for an expanded clone.

clone_size: -
j_call: TRBJ1-5
v_call: TRBV20-1
d_call: -
cdr3_nt: TGCAGTGCTCCGCGGGGGGAGGGCGATCAGCCCCAGCATTTT
cdr3_aa: CSAPRGEGDQPQHF

clone_size: -
j_call: TRBJ2-3
v_call: TRBV9
d_call: TRBD2
cdr3_nt: TGTGCCAGCAGCGTGAGGTTCACTAGCGGGGGGCTCACAGATACGCAGTATTTT
cdr3_aa: CASSVRFTSGGLTDTQYF

clone_size: -
j_call: TRBJ2-2
v_call: TRBV19
d_call: -
cdr3_nt: TGTGCCAGTAGTGTATCGGACTCCATCGGTTTGATGTTTTTT
cdr3_aa: CASSVSDSIGLMFF

clone_size: few
j_call: TRBJ2-5
v_call: TRBV29-1
d_call: TRBD2
cdr3_nt: TGCAGCGTTGAAGGCGGGGGGGGCCTATTCCCCCAAGAGACCCAGTACTTC
cdr3_aa: CSVEGGGGLFPQETQYF

clone_size: -
j_call: TRBJ2-1
v_call: TRBV7-9
d_call: TRBD2
cdr3_nt: TGTGCCAGCAGCCCAACACGACTAGCACTAGCGGCTGAGCAGTTCTTC
cdr3_aa: CASSPTRLALAAEQFF

clone_size: few
j_call: TRBJ2-1
v_call: TRBV20-1
d_call: -
cdr3_nt: TGCAGTGCTAGACTGACTGGATACAATGAGCAGTTCTTC
cdr3_aa: CSARLTGYNEQFF

clone_size: -
j_call: TRBJ2-5
v_call: TRBV11-2
d_call: -
cdr3_nt: TGTGCCAGCAGCTTTGGGGTACAGCCCGGGACCCAGTACTTC
cdr3_aa: CASSFGVQPGTQYF

clone_size: -
j_call: TRBJ2-5
v_call: TRBV25-1
d_call: -
cdr3_nt: TGTGCCAGCAGTGATCCTATGGGACTCCAGTACTTC
cdr3_aa: CASSDPMGLQYF

clone_size: many
j_call: TRBJ1-5
v_call: TRBV12-3/TRBV12-4
d_call: TRBD1
cdr3_nt: TGTGCCAGCAGTCGGACAGGGGGCATTCAGCCCCAGCATTTT
cdr3_aa: CASSRTGGIQPQHF

clone_size: once
j_call: TRBJ1-2
v_call: TRBV19
d_call: TRBD1
cdr3_nt: TGTGCCAGTAGCGCAACAGGGGGAAGTGGCTACACCTTC
cdr3_aa: CASSATGGSGYTF